This T cell receptor beta chain emerged from a study of blood T cell repertoires in COVID-19. The overall study: Material from acute and convalescent COVID-19 was sourced from the United States, Italy and Spain. PBMCs, B-cell-depleted T cells, or T cells provided the cDNA or gDNA that made up the material.

V was cut by 1 base and J by 3 bases, with 4 bases left in between. CDR3 size: 13 residues. Germline V gene lookup returns CDR1 MGHRA and CDR2 YSYEKL. Per the original methods: Estimation of nucleated cell counts was performed using reference gene primer amplification. Measured with immunoSEQ multiplex PCR; TCRdb has only the in-frame clones, and not every one. V and J calls and clone size come straight from that table; D and trimming were deduced from the DNA. The sample shows roughly 420,000 clones, around 87% of them seen only once. The chain combines TRBV4-1 with TRBJ1-5; D call uncertain. The sample was PBMCs or T cells enriched from blood (not recorded which). The source is a woman aged 25 to 39 with acute COVID-19. CDR3 nucleotide sequence: TGCGCCAGCAGCCAAGGCTACAATCAGCCCCAGCATTTT. This translates into CASSQGYNQPQHF.